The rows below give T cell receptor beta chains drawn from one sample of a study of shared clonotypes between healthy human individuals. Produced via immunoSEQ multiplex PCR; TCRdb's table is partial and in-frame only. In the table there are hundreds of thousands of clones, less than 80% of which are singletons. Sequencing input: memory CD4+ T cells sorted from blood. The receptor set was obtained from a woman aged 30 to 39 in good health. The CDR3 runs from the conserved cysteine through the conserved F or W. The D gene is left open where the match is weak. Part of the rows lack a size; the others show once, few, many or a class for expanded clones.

cdr3_aa: CASSPNRETEAFF
cdr3_nt: TGTGCCAGCAGCCCAAACAGGGAAACTGAAGCTTTCTTT
j_call: TRBJ1-1
v_call: TRBV7-8
clone_size: -
d_call: -

cdr3_aa: CASSYTAGSTGNTIYF
cdr3_nt: TGTGCCAGCAGTTACACGGCAGGGTCTACTGGAAACACCATATATTTT
j_call: TRBJ1-3
v_call: TRBV6-6
clone_size: -
d_call: -

cdr3_aa: CASSQGYEQYF
cdr3_nt: TGCGCCAGCAGCCAGGGCTACGAGCAGTACTTC
j_call: TRBJ2-7
v_call: TRBV10-2
clone_size: many
d_call: -

cdr3_aa: CASSQPRRVHSNNEQFF
cdr3_nt: TGCGCCAGCAGTCAACCAAGAAGGGTACACAGCAACAATGAGCAGTTCTTC
j_call: TRBJ2-1
v_call: TRBV4-1
clone_size: -
d_call: -

cdr3_aa: CASSLSGGDLPEKLFF
cdr3_nt: TGTGCCAGCAGTTTATCAGGGGGCGATCTCCCTGAAAAACTGTTTTTT
j_call: TRBJ1-4
v_call: TRBV27
clone_size: few
d_call: TRBD1

cdr3_aa: CASSTGQGAVTGELFF
cdr3_nt: TGTGCCAGCAGTACGGGACAGGGGGCCGTCACCGGGGAGCTGTTTTTT
j_call: TRBJ2-2
v_call: TRBV28
clone_size: -
d_call: TRBD1

cdr3_aa: CATGGGTYNEQFF
cdr3_nt: TGTGCCACCGGGGGAGGGACCTACAATGAGCAGTTCTTC
j_call: TRBJ2-1
v_call: TRBV15
clone_size: -
d_call: TRBD2

cdr3_aa: CASSDWDLSYEQYF
cdr3_nt: TGTGCCAGCAGTGACTGGGACCTGAGCTACGAGCAGTACTTC
j_call: TRBJ2-7
v_call: TRBV28
clone_size: -
d_call: -

cdr3_aa: CASSARPGPYQETQYF
cdr3_nt: TGTGCCAGCAGCGCCAGGCCGGGACCTTACCAAGAGACCCAGTACTTC
j_call: TRBJ2-5
v_call: TRBV27
clone_size: -
d_call: -

cdr3_aa: CASLRGGNTEAFF
cdr3_nt: TGTGCCAGCCTCCGCGGGGGGAACACTGAAGCTTTCTTT
j_call: TRBJ1-1
v_call: TRBV28
clone_size: few
d_call: -

cdr3_aa: CASSLGGDQPQHF
cdr3_nt: TGTGCCAGCTCTTTAGGGGGAGATCAGCCCCAGCATTTT
j_call: TRBJ1-5
v_call: TRBV2
clone_size: once
d_call: -

cdr3_aa: CASSGVPGLAGGRVADTQYF
cdr3_nt: TGTGCCAGCAGTGGGGTACCGGGACTAGCGGGAGGGCGGGTTGCAGATACGCAGTATTTT
j_call: TRBJ2-3
v_call: TRBV6-1
clone_size: -
d_call: TRBD2

cdr3_aa: CASSLGGAASYNEQFF
cdr3_nt: TGCGCCAGCAGCTTGGGTGGGGCAGCTTCCTACAATGAGCAGTTCTTC
j_call: TRBJ2-1
v_call: TRBV5-1
clone_size: -
d_call: -

cdr3_aa: CASSMTSGVGYVFF
cdr3_nt: TGTGCCAGTAGTATGACTAGCGGGGTAGGGTATGTATTCTTC
j_call: TRBJ2-1
v_call: TRBV19
clone_size: few
d_call: TRBD2

cdr3_aa: CASSNAHEQYF
cdr3_nt: TGTGCCAGCAGCAACGCCCACGAGCAGTACTTC
j_call: TRBJ2-7
v_call: TRBV6-5
clone_size: -
d_call: -

cdr3_aa: CASSRTPAPETQYF
cdr3_nt: TGTGCCAGCAGCCGAACCCCGGCCCCAGAGACCCAGTACTTC
j_call: TRBJ2-5
v_call: TRBV14
clone_size: -
d_call: -

cdr3_aa: CASSDVTSYEQYF
cdr3_nt: TGTGCCAGCAGTGACGTCACTAGCTACGAGCAGTACTTC
j_call: TRBJ2-7
v_call: TRBV6-4
clone_size: -
d_call: -

cdr3_aa: CASSEEGRGAPSETQYF
cdr3_nt: TGTGCCAGCAGTGAGGAGGGGAGGGGGGCACCCTCAGAGACCCAGTACTTC
j_call: TRBJ2-5
v_call: TRBV25-1
clone_size: -
d_call: -

cdr3_aa: CASSPKMGPTEAFF
cdr3_nt: TGCGCCAGCAGTCCCAAAATGGGACCCACTGAAGCTTTCTTT
j_call: TRBJ1-1
v_call: TRBV23-1
clone_size: -
d_call: -

cdr3_aa: CASSPWGDEQYF
cdr3_nt: TGTGCCAGCAGCCCCTGGGGGGACGAGCAGTACTTC
j_call: TRBJ2-7
v_call: TRBV11-2
clone_size: -
d_call: -

cdr3_aa: CASREYGGGLDTDTQYF
cdr3_nt: TGTGCCAGCAGAGAATATGGGGGAGGCCTTGACACAGATACGCAGTATTTT
j_call: TRBJ2-3
v_call: TRBV25-1
clone_size: -
d_call: -

cdr3_aa: CASSLGAGTITGELFF
cdr3_nt: TGTGCCAGCAGTTTAGGGGCCGGGACAATAACCGGGGAGCTGTTTTTT
j_call: TRBJ2-2
v_call: TRBV27
clone_size: -
d_call: -

cdr3_aa: CASSRQSDRGETQYF
cdr3_nt: TGCGCCAGCAGCAGACAATCTGACAGGGGAGAGACCCAGTACTTC
j_call: TRBJ2-5
v_call: TRBV5-1
clone_size: few
d_call: TRBD1

cdr3_aa: CASSRTGSGETQYF
cdr3_nt: TGTGCCAGCAGCCGGACAGGGAGTGGGGAGACCCAGTACTTC
j_call: TRBJ2-5
v_call: TRBV5-4
clone_size: -
d_call: TRBD1

cdr3_aa: CASSEPLGGIGANVLTF
cdr3_nt: TGTGCCAGCAGTGAACCTCTTGGGGGGATTGGGGCCAACGTCCTGACTTTC
j_call: TRBJ2-6
v_call: TRBV25-1
clone_size: -
d_call: -

cdr3_aa: CASRPVGGDSGANVLTF
cdr3_nt: TGCGCCAGCAGGCCCGTCGGGGGGGACTCTGGGGCCAACGTCCTGACTTTC
j_call: TRBJ2-6
v_call: TRBV4-1
clone_size: many
d_call: TRBD2

cdr3_aa: CASSHPSRPTGAFF
cdr3_nt: TGTGCCAGCAGTCACCCGAGCAGGCCGACCGGTGCTTTCTTT
j_call: TRBJ1-1
v_call: TRBV6-5
clone_size: -
d_call: -

cdr3_aa: CASSQGLAGAQFF
cdr3_nt: TGTGCCAGCAGCCAGGGACTAGCGGGAGCGCAGTTCTTC
j_call: TRBJ2-1
v_call: TRBV6-5
clone_size: -
d_call: TRBD2

cdr3_aa: CASSMGQNNEQFF
cdr3_nt: TGTGCCAGTAGTATGGGGCAGAACAATGAGCAGTTCTTC
j_call: TRBJ2-1
v_call: TRBV19
clone_size: -
d_call: -

cdr3_aa: CASSPTYTEAFF
cdr3_nt: TGTGCCAGCAGCCCGACTTACACTGAAGCTTTCTTT
j_call: TRBJ1-1
v_call: TRBV7-9
clone_size: -
d_call: -

cdr3_aa: CATSREGAKNIQYF
cdr3_nt: TGTGCCACCAGCAGAGAAGGAGCCAAAAACATTCAGTACTTC
j_call: TRBJ2-4
v_call: TRBV15
clone_size: -
d_call: -

cdr3_aa: CASSSSSGTNEQFF
cdr3_nt: TGCGCCAGCAGCTCGAGTAGCGGTACCAATGAGCAGTTCTTC
j_call: TRBJ2-1
v_call: TRBV5-1
clone_size: -
d_call: -

cdr3_aa: CASSRRTGGNGYTF
cdr3_nt: TGTGCCAGCAGTCGAAGGACAGGGGGCAATGGCTACACCTTC
j_call: TRBJ1-2
v_call: TRBV28
clone_size: -
d_call: TRBD1

cdr3_aa: CASSQGGSYQETQYF
cdr3_nt: TGTGCCAGCAGCCAAGGTGGATCATACCAAGAGACCCAGTACTTC
j_call: TRBJ2-5
v_call: TRBV5-4
clone_size: -
d_call: -

cdr3_aa: CATSTRGITEAFF
cdr3_nt: TGTGCCACCAGCACCAGGGGCATCACTGAAGCTTTCTTT
j_call: TRBJ1-1
v_call: TRBV15
clone_size: -
d_call: -

cdr3_aa: CASSPLAGVVNEQFF
cdr3_nt: TGTGCCAGCAGTCCTCTAGCGGGAGTTGTTAATGAGCAGTTCTTC
j_call: TRBJ2-1
v_call: TRBV27
clone_size: -
d_call: TRBD2

cdr3_aa: CASIGGDEQFF
cdr3_nt: TGTGCCAGCATTGGGGGAGATGAGCAGTTCTTC
j_call: TRBJ2-1
v_call: TRBV6-1
clone_size: -
d_call: -

cdr3_aa: CASSFGHRDEQYF
cdr3_nt: TGTGCCAGCAGTTTTGGGCACCGCGACGAGCAGTACTTC
j_call: TRBJ2-7
v_call: TRBV28
clone_size: many
d_call: -

cdr3_aa: CSVARGSYNEQFF
cdr3_nt: TGCAGCGTTGCTAGAGGGTCCTACAATGAGCAGTTCTTC
j_call: TRBJ2-1
v_call: TRBV29-1
clone_size: -
d_call: -

cdr3_aa: CASSPAVNTEAFF
cdr3_nt: TGTGCCAGCAGCCCCGCGGTGAACACTGAAGCTTTCTTT
j_call: TRBJ1-1
v_call: TRBV7-7
clone_size: many
d_call: -

cdr3_aa: CASIFRVSTGELFF
cdr3_nt: TGTGCCAGCATTTTCAGGGTTTCCACCGGGGAGCTGTTTTTT
j_call: TRBJ2-2
v_call: TRBV6-1
clone_size: -
d_call: -

cdr3_aa: CASSAGFGEQYF
cdr3_nt: TGTGCCAGCAGCGCGGGTTTCGGCGAGCAGTACTTC
j_call: TRBJ2-7
v_call: TRBV9
clone_size: -
d_call: -